The clone carrying this TCR beta chain was picked up many times. Its antigen is undetermined. Trimming removed 1 base from V and 3 bases from J; junction bases left unmatched: 11. Germline values: CDR1 GTSNPN, CDR2 SVGIG (reference sequence). The CDR3 runs 17 residues. Researchers took RNA transcripts and amplified the TCR beta CDR3 regions from them. The HTBI primer set served for first-round RT-PCR of the TCR CDR3. TCRdb passed the multiplex PCR reads through MiXCR, listing each CDR3 protein once. Among about 640,000 distinct CDR3 sequences listed, about 14% were seen once. The sample is drawn from a study of T cells in Graves' hyperthyroidism and ophthalmopathy. General study findings and limits: Blood samples included most of the expanded thyroid clonotypes exceeding 0.001. The model anticipated ophthalmopathy a median approximately 6.6 months pre-onset.

This sample holds PBMCs from approximately 9 ml fresh peripheral blood. The TCR sequence derives from a woman between 50 and 59 years old with Graves' ophthalmopathy. The sequencing sample was made of blood. The rearrangement links TRBV30 to TRBJ2-7; 11 bases align to TRBD2. For the CDR3, the DNA is TGTGCCTGGAGTGAGGGACTAGCGGAGGCCAGTATCTACGAGCAGTACTTC. Amino acids: CAWSEGLAEASIYEQYF.